The 26 T cell receptor beta chains below were found in one sample sequenced in a study of blood T cell repertoires in COVID-19. The data were produced by immunoSEQ multiplex PCR, yet TCRdb's version contains in-frame clones alone and is incomplete. The repertoire holds about 110,000 clones, around 90% seen once, with about 1.1% in the top ten. The sequencing input was peripheral blood. Receptors were obtained from a human donor in a cohort sampled during active COVID-19.

J is TRBJ2-6 and V is TRBV9, with 10 bases identical to TRBD2. CDR3 length: 21 residues. The J segment lost 2 bases and the V segment lost 4 bases, leaving 18 bases of the junction unmatched. The germline CDR1 and CDR2 sequences are SGDLS and YYNGEE. CDR3 region: CASSPRGSGRAGVPGANVLTF. In DNA form, the CDR3 reads TGTGCCAGCAGCCCCAGGGGGAGCGGGAGGGCCGGGGTCCCTGGGGCCAACGTCCTGACTTTC.

The chain uses TRBV24-1 and TRBJ2-5; 10 bases agree with TRBD1. After removal of 3 bases from V and 4 bases from J, the junction contained 7 bases not matched to a gene. The CDR3 sequence is 16 residues long. Germline V gene sequence: CDR1 KGHDR, CDR2 SFDVKD. CDR3 sequence reads: CATSDPGQGFSETQYF. The CDR3 DNA reads as TGTGCCACCAGTGATCCGGGACAGGGGTTTTCAGAGACCCAGTACTTC.

The chain joins TRBV13 to TRBJ2-7; 7 nucleotides agree with TRBD1. The CDR3 length is 15 residues. Trimming at V came to 5 bases and at J to 5 bases, leaving 12 bases not matched to a gene. Germline V gene sequence: CDR1 PRHDT, CDR2 FYEKMQ (reference sequence). The DNA for the CDR3 is TGTGCCAGCAGCCACACAAGACAGGGTGTTAACGAGCAGTACTTC. Its protein is CASSHTRQGVNEQYF.

This chain links TRBV11-1 with TRBJ2-1, with 7 bases fitting TRBD1. Germline lookup yields CDR1 SGHAT and CDR2 FQDESV (reference sequence). The CDR3 is made up of 13 amino acids. Trimming removed 6 bases from V and 7 bases from J; junction bases left unmatched: 6. The CDR3 loop reads CASSKDRPNEQFF. The CDR3 DNA reads TGTGCCAGCAGTAAGGACAGGCCTAATGAGCAGTTCTTC.

This clone was found a few times. This chain joins TRBV5-1 and TRBJ2-7; 11 bases map to TRBD2. Losses at the gene ends were 7 bases for V and 3 bases for J; bases not matched to a gene: 9. The CDR3 is 15 amino acids. Per the germline V gene, CDR1 is SGHRS and CDR2 is YFSETQ. The CDR3 is CASGPTSGGLYEQYF. The CDR3 bases are TGCGCCAGCGGACCAACTAGCGGGGGCCTCTACGAGCAGTACTTC.

The V call is TRBV27, the J call TRBJ2-1; TRBD2 agrees at 7 bases. The CDR3 runs to 16 residues. Trimming took 6 bases from V and 4 from J; bases not matched to a gene: 12. Germline assignment: CDR1 MNHEY and CDR2 SMNVEV (reference sequence). The CDR3 loop reads CASSRDRWDYYNEQFF. The CDR3 DNA is TGTGCCAGCAGCCGTGACCGATGGGACTATTACAATGAGCAGTTCTTC.

CDR3 sequence (DNA): TGTGCCAGCTCACTGTCCGCTCGGACGGCGGGGGGTGAGCAGTTCTTC. Amino acids: CASSLSARTAGGEQFF. The V and J genes are TRBV18 and TRBJ2-1; the match to TRBD2 covers 8 bases. The length of the CDR3 is 16 residues. Germline V gene sequence: CDR1 KGHSH, CDR2 LQKENI. Unmatched junction bases numbered 14, after V lost 4 bases and J lost 9 bases.

This clone occurred a few times. The chain is built from TRBV5-6 and TRBJ1-3, with a possible D match to TRBD1 (5 bases). Trimming pared 4 bases from V and 1 base from J, leaving 21 bases between. The CDR3 runs 18 residues. Germline CDR1 reads SGHDT; CDR2 reads YYEEEE. CDR3 sequence (DNA): TGTGCCAGCAGCCCACAAGCAGGGCTCAGAACGTCTGGAAACACCATATATTTT. Translated: CASSPQAGLRTSGNTIYF.

The chain uses TRBV6-1 and TRBJ2-1, with 10 nucleotides matching TRBD1. The CDR3 length is 14 residues. The germline CDR1 and CDR2 sequences are MNHNS and SASEGT. V was clipped by 3 bases and J by 5 bases; unmatched bases: 1. The CDR3 bases are TGTGCCAGCAGTGAGGACAGGGGGAACAATGAGCAGTTCTTC. It specifies CASSEDRGNNEQFF.

The chain couples TRBV5-4 to TRBJ2-5; TRBD2 might be the D (7 bases). CDR1 SGHNT and CDR2 YYREEE come from the germline V gene (reference sequence). CDR3 length: 19 amino acids. Trimming left V 3 bases short and J 4 bases short, with 28 bases between. The CDR3 region has the DNA TGTGCCAGCAGCTCGCCACGCGGGTCTGGCGGGAGAGGGGGAGAGACCCAGTACTTC. This sequence encodes CASSSPRGSGGRGGETQYF.

The DNA of the CDR3 is TGTGCCTGGAGCGTAGGACAGGGGAATTCCTACGAGCAGTACTTC. Amino acid sequence: CAWSVGQGNSYEQYF. The chain joins TRBV30 to TRBJ2-7, with 9 nucleotides matching TRBD1. Germline-derived CDR1 and CDR2 are GTSNPN and SVGIG (reference sequence). Trimming at V came to 3 bases and at J to 1 base, leaving 7 bases not matched to a gene. This CDR3 is 15 amino acids long.

The chain has TRBV27 and TRBJ1-2; D not resolved. Trimming shortened V by 4 bases and J by 2 bases, and 8 bases separated the two germline ends. CDR1 and CDR2 from the germline V gene are MNHEY and SMNVEV (reference sequence). The CDR3 is 13 residues long. DNA of the CDR3: TGTGCCAGCAGTTCCCGGTGGAACTATGGCTACACCTTC. Translating it yields CASSSRWNYGYTF.

This chain links TRBV5-4 with TRBJ1-5, with 8 bases aligning to TRBD1. V lost 4 bases and J lost 4; bases outside the gene matches: 22. This CDR3 is built from 20 residues. Germline V gene lookup returns CDR1 SGHNT and CDR2 YYREEE (reference sequence). The CDR3 DNA sequence: TGTGCCAGCAGCCGGGGGAGGACAGGGCTTGGGAAAGTGGGGAATCAGCCCCAGCATTTT. It translates to CASSRGRTGLGKVGNQPQHF.

V is TRBV6-5 and J is TRBJ2-1; weak D call: TRBD1 (5 bases). The CDR3 runs 11 residues. Germline V gene data show CDR1 as MNHEY and CDR2 as SVGAGI. Trimming removed 5 bases from V and 12 bases from J, with 11 bases in between. CDR3 sequence: CASSQGFWQFF. The CDR3 DNA reads as TGTGCCAGCAGTCAGGGCTTTTGGCAGTTCTTC.

V gene TRBV4-1 combines with J gene TRBJ1-1; no clear D. The CDR3 extends over 15 amino acids. Germline V CDR1 and CDR2: MGHRA, YSYEKL. With 0 bases removed from V and 1 base from J, the gap between germline ends came to 9 bases. CDR3 nucleotides: TGCGCCAGCAGCCAAGATTTGCGGGGGAACACTGAAGCTTTCTTT. It translates to CASSQDLRGNTEAFF.

The chain recombines TRBV28 with TRBJ1-1, with D unclear. Trimming left V 10 bases short and J 1 base short, with 16 bases between. This CDR3 has 14 amino acids. The V gene's germline CDR1 is MDHEN and CDR2 SYDVKM. The CDR3 DNA is TGTGCCACAACAACGGGGATGTCGAACACTGAAGCTTTCTTT. This sequence encodes CATTTGMSNTEAFF.

The table lists this clone with a count of one. The J gene is TRBJ2-3, the V gene TRBV4-2; 13 nucleotides line up with TRBD2. CDR1 and CDR2 (germline): LGHNA, YNFKEQ. The CDR3 has 17 residues. V lost 0 bases, J lost 4 bases, and 4 bases stayed unmatched. Here the CDR3 reads CASSQELAGGPADTQYF. CDR3 DNA: TGTGCCAGCAGCCAAGAACTAGCGGGGGGGCCTGCAGATACGCAGTATTTT.

This clone was seen only a few times. J is TRBJ2-7 and V is TRBV5-5, with 8 bases aligning to TRBD1. CDR1 SGHKS and CDR2 YYEKEE come from the germline V gene (reference sequence). V was clipped by 4 bases and J by 3 bases; unmatched bases: 6. This CDR3 spans 14 amino acids. In DNA form, the CDR3 reads TGTGCCAGCAGCCCCACAGGGGGACTCTACGAGCAGTACTTC. Translation: CASSPTGGLYEQYF.

The chain couples TRBV6-5 to TRBJ2-1, with a weak D call TRBD1 (6 bases). V was clipped by 7 bases and J by 4 bases, with 17 bases between them. CDR1 is MNHEY and CDR2 is SVGAGI in the germline V gene. The CDR3 covers 15 residues. The CDR3 DNA sequence: TGTGCCAGCACCGAGGACAGCCGAAATTACAATGAGCAGTTCTTC. Translation gives CASTEDSRNYNEQFF.

The chain uses TRBV18 and TRBJ2-2; the D gene is possibly TRBD1 (5 bases). The germline gives CDR1 KGHSH, CDR2 LQKENI. V lost 3 bases, J lost 1 base, and 9 bases lay in between. There are 15 residues in the CDR3. This CDR3 is CASSPQTENTGELFF. CDR3 nucleotides: TGTGCCAGCTCACCCCAGACAGAGAACACCGGGGAGCTGTTTTTT.

The chain combines TRBV6-1 with TRBJ2-7; 10 nucleotides line up with TRBD2. CDR3 length: 16 residues. The ends lost 4 bases at V and 2 bases at J; junction bases unmatched: 8. Per germline, CDR1 MNHNS and CDR2 SASEGT. The CDR3 DNA sequence: TGTGCCAGCAGTGCACCTAGGACTAGCGGAACCTACGAGCAGTACTTC. Amino acids: CASSAPRTSGTYEQYF.

This clone was observed a single time. J is TRBJ2-7 and V is TRBV5-8; D unresolved. V was pared by 2 bases and J by 3 bases, with 3 bases between. This CDR3 has 11 residues. CDR1 and CDR2 from the germline V gene are SGHTS and YDEGEE. Written as DNA, the CDR3 is TGTGCCAGCAGCTTCGGCTACGAGCAGTACTTC. It yields the protein CASSFGYEQYF.

This chain joins TRBV5-1 and TRBJ1-1; 7 nucleotides line up with TRBD1. This CDR3 is 14 amino acids long. CDR1 is SGHRS and CDR2 is YFSETQ in the germline V gene. Trimming removed 2 bases from V and 4 bases from J; junction bases left unmatched: 5. The CDR3: CASSLYRGGTEAFF. Written as DNA, the CDR3 is TGCGCCAGCAGCTTATACAGGGGTGGCACTGAAGCTTTCTTT.

The V and J genes are TRBV5-1 and TRBJ2-5; D is perhaps TRBD1 (6 bases). Trimming stripped 4 bases from V and 3 bases from J, with 13 bases between. In germline, CDR1 is SGHRS, CDR2 YFSETQ. There are 14 residues in the CDR3. The CDR3 DNA reads TGCGCCAGCAGCCCCAGCCGGACAGAAGAGACCCAGTACTTC. Encoded protein: CASSPSRTEETQYF.

The V call is TRBV7-2, the J call TRBJ2-7, with TRBD1 matching 9 bases. Germline V gives CDR1 SGHTA, CDR2 FQGNSA. V lost 6 bases and J lost 0; bases outside the gene matches: 3. The CDR3 covers 14 residues. CDR3 nucleotide sequence: TGTGCCAGCAGGCGGGACAGGGCCTCCTACGAGCAGTACTTC. This gives the protein CASRRDRASYEQYF.

The rearrangement uses TRBV28 and TRBJ2-2, with D maybe TRBD2 (5 bases). The length of the CDR3 is 13 residues. V was shortened by 8 bases and J by 0 bases, with 7 bases between the two germline ends. Germline V gene sequence: CDR1 MDHEN, CDR2 SYDVKM. The CDR3 DNA reads as TGTGCCAGCCGGGGTCCGAACACCGGGGAGCTGTTTTTT. It is translated as CASRGPNTGELFF. The variable domain in full, completed from reference TRBV28 and TRBJ2-2, reads DVKVTQSSRYLVKRTGEKVFLECVQDMDHENMFWYRQDPGLGLRLIYFSYDVKMKEKGDIPEGYSVSREKKERFSLILESASTNQTSMYLCASRGPNTGELFFGEGSRLTVL.